The clone carrying this T cell receptor beta chain was seen a handful of times. Its antigen is unknown. This CDR3 is built from 13 residues. V lost 4 bases to trimming and J lost 5 bases, with 13 bases between them. The germline CDR1 and CDR2 sequences are SGHRS and YFSETQ. Primers used in a second PCR of roughly 6 to 11 cycles were a sample-barcoded 5' primer and a J-beta primer mix. Each cDNA molecule was tagged by a template-switch adaptor that had 12 random nucleotides. From each sample, at least 3 million paired-end reads containing CDR3 were obtained. TCRdb re-analysed the 5' RACE reads in MiXCR, keeping a single row per CDR3 protein. The data contain roughly 680,000 distinct CDR3 sequences, approximately 52% of them singletons. These data originate in a study of blood T cells in healthy people across ages. Whole-study findings and limits: Reliance upon unsorted PBMCs precluded definitive naive versus antigen-experienced comparison.

The chain recombines TRBV5-1 with TRBJ2-7; unclear D gene. The source material was blood. This sequence originates from an elderly woman in good health. CDR3 nucleotide sequence: TGCGCCAGCAGCATGGCCTCAGAGCACGAGCAGTACTTC. It is translated as CASSMASEHEQYF.